This T cell receptor (beta chain) emerged from a study of CD8 T cells in Susac syndrome (dated by TCRdb to about 2019). About the full investigation: Among the Susac syndrome patients who were sequenced, clinically active disease was present in six and clinical remission was observed in 8 or 9. Whether CD8+ T cell activation and differentiation in Susac syndrome was antigen driven was tested using repertoire sequencing. Susac syndrome patients were therapy-naive, on corticosteroids (some also receiving IVIg), or on IVIg alone at blood withdrawal. The full study reports these points: The CD4+ T cell repertoire of patients with Susac syndrome showed no detectable clonal expansion. The study acknowledged that relatively few individuals were included in the TCR sequencing and HLA analysis.

This clonotype was seen only a few times. This receptor's antigen is unknown. No qualities accompany the bases; no much larger clone lies one base away. RNA was extracted using the RNeasy kit, and roughly 0.5 to 1 microgram was reverse transcribed with random hexamers. The immunoSEQ multiplex PCR assay, covering 54 Vbeta and 13 Jbeta segments, was used to amplify TCR beta CDR3 regions. PCR amplification bias was corrected by using a synthetic template baseline for primer optimization and computational correction. From the authors' description of their analysis: Only productive sequences were kept, with reads annotated to V, D and J genes according to IMGT and analyzed in immunoSEQ Analyzer. To calculate clonality, Shannon entropy was normalized by log2 of the number of productive unique sequences and then subtracted from one. For each patient and control, public and private clones were evaluated within the 100 most prevalent clones. Clones were defined as Susac-specific if absent from the healthy and MS cohorts, from more than 900 published viral clones and from other ImmuneACCESS disease sequences. TCRdb reprocessed the public reads (quality trimming at Q25 with fastp, clone calling with MiXCR) and kept in-frame beta chains. Rows merge per CDR3 protein into single entries with the most common DNA and genes. None of the V and J calls come from the authors' own analysis; TCRdb made them. Across this sample there are 74,000 or so distinct CDR3 sequences, with just over 90% seen only once. The ten top clones hold 0.52% of the sample.

V is reduced by 2 bases and J by 2 bases, leaving a spacing of 16 bases between them. Reading the germline V gene gives CDR1 MNHEY and CDR2 SVGEGT. Including the terminal cysteine and phenylalanine, the CDR3 comprises 17 residues. Only the CDR3 portion is preserved as DNA: 51 bases, with reading frame beginning at the first base. Peripheral blood CD8+ and CD4+ T cells from healthy donors, Susac syndrome patients and multiple sclerosis patients were profiled by high-throughput TCR beta sequencing. Recently defined diagnostic criteria for definite or probable disease were met by the Susac syndrome patients. Bulk CD8+ and CD4+ T cells were purified by magnetic negative isolation, while CD8+ TEMRA cells were enriched using FACS. Blood was collected in EDTA tubes and processed within 24 hours, with PBMCs isolated through density gradient centrifugation. PBMCs intended for TCR sequencing were cryopreserved in liquid nitrogen and were subsequently thawed in a 37 degrees C water bath. The sorted or isolated CD4+, CD8+ and CD8+ TEMRA cells reached a purity of at least 90%.

The source of this sequence is a human donor with Susac syndrome. The V and J segments used are TRBV6-2 or TRBV6-3 and TRBJ2-1; TRBD2 is a possible D gene, resting on 6 matching bases. Material: CD4+ T cells from PBMCs. The DNA is as follows: TGTGCCAGCAGTTACGAACGCGCGGGGATCCCCTACAATGAGCAGTTCTTC. Translation gives CASSYERAGIPYNEQFF.